This passage covers 20 T cell receptor beta chains from one sample sequenced in a study of blood T cell repertoires in COVID-19. Repertoires were generated with immunoSEQ multiplex PCR, while TCRdb's copy carries only in-frame clones and drops some. The data hold around 300,000 clones, with more than 80% observed a single time. Source material: PBMCs or T cells enriched from blood (not recorded which). These receptors all stem from a young woman who had recovered from COVID-19.

This clone was seen just once. The gene calls are TRBV5-5 and TRBJ1-1; tentatively, D is TRBD1 (5 bases). The CDR3 runs 15 residues. Trimming left V 1 base short and J 0 bases short, with 10 bases between. In germline, CDR1 is SGHKS, CDR2 YYEKEE (reference sequence). The CDR3 here is CASSLLGQMNTEAFF. The CDR3 DNA reads TGTGCCAGCAGCTTGTTAGGACAAATGAACACTGAAGCTTTCTTT.

The chain joins TRBV6-2 or TRBV6-3 to TRBJ2-1; TRBD2 agrees at 11 bases. Germline CDR1 reads MNHEY; CDR2 reads SVGEGT. Losses at the gene ends were 6 bases for V and 2 bases for J; bases not matched to a gene: 9. This CDR3 is 17 amino acids long. The CDR3 reads CASSATSGRWPYNEQFF. DNA of the CDR3: TGTGCCAGCAGCGCAACTAGCGGGAGATGGCCCTACAATGAGCAGTTCTTC.

The chain combines TRBV7-2 with TRBJ2-5, with 10 bases that match TRBD2. The CDR3 contains 15 residues. Germline V gives CDR1 SGHTA, CDR2 FQGNSA. Losses at the gene ends were 5 bases for V and 1 base for J; bases not matched to a gene: 4. The CDR3 region is CASSLTSGTQETQYF. Written as DNA, the CDR3 is TGTGCCAGCAGCCTAACTAGCGGGACCCAAGAGACCCAGTACTTC.

This clone was seen a handful of times. The chain carries TRBV5-1 and TRBJ2-1; 15 bases fit TRBD2. Trimming removed 4 bases from V and 2 bases from J; junction bases left unmatched: 7. Germline V gene data show CDR1 as SGHRS and CDR2 as YFSETQ. The CDR3 consists of 18 residues. The CDR3 here is CASSPQGLAGGAYNEQFF. In nucleotides, the CDR3 is TGCGCCAGCAGCCCTCAGGGACTAGCGGGAGGTGCCTACAATGAGCAGTTCTTC.

The V and J genes are TRBV7-3 and TRBJ1-4; 9 bases fit TRBD1. The CDR3 runs to 15 residues. Looked up from germline, CDR1 is SGHTA and CDR2 is FQGTGA. With V trimmed by 5 bases and J by 5 bases, 6 bases remained unmatched. As DNA, the CDR3 is TGTGCCAGCAGCCCAGGACAGGGGAGAAATGAAAAACTGTTTTTT. It specifies CASSPGQGRNEKLFF.

The rearrangement joins TRBV5-5 to TRBJ2-3; 11 bases agree with TRBD2. V shed 8 bases and J 2 bases; nucleotides not matched to a gene: 10. Germline values: CDR1 SGHKS, CDR2 YYEKEE (reference sequence). The CDR3 covers 16 residues. CDR3 sequence: CAREGGTSGHTDTQYF. The DNA of the CDR3 is TGTGCCAGAGAAGGGGGGACTAGCGGCCACACAGATACGCAGTATTTT.

The gene calls are TRBV12-5 and TRBJ2-1, with TRBD2 matching 9 bases. From germline, CDR1 is LGHNT and CDR2 FRNRAP. J was trimmed by 7 bases and V by 1 base; bases with no gene match: 11. CDR3 length equals 17 residues. CDR3 bases: TGTGCTAGTGGTTTGGATTCTAGGGGACTAGCAAGGAATGAGCAGTTCTTC. This codes for CASGLDSRGLARNEQFF.

The gene calls are TRBV6-5 and TRBJ2-7; TRBD1 is a possible D gene (5 bases). CDR1 is MNHEY and CDR2 is SVGAGI in the germline V gene. CDR3 length: 16 amino acids. With 0 bases removed from V and 1 base from J, the gap between germline ends came to 13 bases. This chain's CDR3 is CASSYSVPRESYEQYF. The CDR3 nucleotides read TGTGCCAGCAGTTACTCGGTTCCCAGGGAATCCTACGAGCAGTACTTC.

The chain links TRBV19 to TRBJ2-1, with 8 bases that match TRBD2. The CDR3 extends over 15 amino acids. Per the germline V gene, CDR1 is LNHDA and CDR2 is SQIVND (reference sequence). V gave up 4 bases and J gave up 5 bases; unmatched junction bases: 7. This chain's CDR3 is CASSTEAGANNEQFF. CDR3 DNA sequence: TGTGCCAGTAGTACCGAAGCGGGAGCCAACAATGAGCAGTTCTTC.

V usage is TRBV19 and J usage is TRBJ2-7, with 11 bases matching TRBD2. V lost 7 bases, J lost 3 bases, and 5 bases stayed unmatched. Germline lookup yields CDR1 LNHDA and CDR2 SQIVND (reference sequence). The CDR3 is made up of 14 amino acids. CDR3 bases: TGTGCCAGTACCCCGACTAGCGGGAACTACGAGCAGTACTTC. Translation gives CASTPTSGNYEQYF.

The table lists this clone with a count of one. The V call is TRBV28, the J call TRBJ1-6; possible D gene TRBD1, 6 bases. V lost 4 bases and J lost 8, with 12 bases in between. Germline V gene sequence: CDR1 MDHEN, CDR2 SYDVKM. The CDR3 sequence is 14 residues long. CDR3 sequence: CASSSRQADSPLHF. The CDR3 DNA reads as TGTGCCAGCAGTTCACGACAGGCGGATTCACCCCTCCACTTT.

The J gene is TRBJ2-3, the V gene TRBV7-9, with 8 positions matching TRBD2. Germline trimming cut 2 bases from V and 1 base from J; bases unmatched to any gene: 5. CDR3 length: 16 residues. Germline loops: CDR1 SEHNR, CDR2 FQNEAQ (reference sequence). This CDR3 is CASSLRAGGGTDTQYF. The CDR3 nucleotides are TGTGCCAGCAGCTTACGGGCGGGAGGAGGCACAGATACGCAGTATTTT.

This chain links TRBV19 with TRBJ2-1; D remains ambiguous. V lost 1 base to trimming and J lost 3 bases, with 10 bases between them. Germline V gene data show CDR1 as LNHDA and CDR2 as SQIVND (reference sequence). The CDR3 length is 15 residues. The CDR3, as DNA: TGTGCCAGTAGTATAGCCCAGGTTATCTACAATGAGCAGTTCTTC. Its translation: CASSIAQVIYNEQFF.

The rearrangement links TRBV10-3 to TRBJ1-1; TRBD1 matches 11 bases. The CDR3 extends over 14 amino acids. CDR1 is ENHRY, CDR2 SYGVKD, per germline. The V and J ends lost 10 bases and 4 bases, in that order; junction bases with no gene match: 8. For the CDR3, the DNA is TGTGCCAGCCGGGACAGGGGGAGCAGCACTGAAGCTTTCTTT. Its protein product is CASRDRGSSTEAFF.

The chain uses TRBV5-1 and TRBJ1-5; D is unresolved. The V and J ends lost 1 base and 5 bases respectively, with 7 bases between them. Germline V gives CDR1 SGHRS, CDR2 YFSETQ. The CDR3 totals 13 residues. CDR3 bases: TGCGCCAGCAGCTTGACCCCGGATCAGCCCCAGCATTTT. This encodes CASSLTPDQPQHF.

This chain uses TRBV21-1 with TRBJ2-3; the table assigns TRBD2, which was not confirmed against the DNA. TRBV21-1 is flagged as a pseudogene. This CDR3 is 20 amino acids long. The CDR3 spells CASSTSCGTSGCAGADTQYF. DNA for the CDR3: TGTGCCAGCAGCACCTCCTGCGGGACTAGCGGGTGCGCCGGTGCAGATACGCAGTATTTT.

CDR3 nucleotides: TGTGCCAGCAGGACTTGGAAGAGCGGTAACTATGGCTACACCTTC. It yields the protein CASRTWKSGNYGYTF. The chain uses TRBV28 and TRBJ1-2; D gene unclear. Germline CDR1 is MDHEN and CDR2 is SYDVKM. The V and J ends lost 6 bases and 1 base respectively, with 15 bases between them. This CDR3 region has 15 residues.

The chain carries TRBV19 and TRBJ2-7; no definite D call. V gave up 3 bases and J gave up 5 bases, with 11 bases separating them. The CDR3 runs to 13 residues. The germline CDR1 and CDR2 sequences are LNHDA and SQIVND (reference sequence). CDR3 sequence (DNA): TGTGCCAGTAGTATTAGAGCACAGAACGAGCAGTACTTC. It specifies CASSIRAQNEQYF. Complete variable domain (other parts from reference TRBV19 and TRBJ2-7): DGGITQSPKYLFRKEGQNVTLSCEQNLNHDAMYWYRQDPGQGLRLIYYSQIVNDFQKGDIAEGYSVSREKKESFPLTVTSAQKNPTAFYLCASSIRAQNEQYFGPGTRLTVT.

The chain is built from TRBV5-5 and TRBJ2-3; TRBD1 aligns across 11 bases. The CDR3 has 14 amino acids. V was pared by 4 bases and J by 7 bases, with 5 bases of the junction left unmatched. CDR1 is SGHKS, CDR2 YYEKEE, per germline (reference sequence). The CDR3 DNA is TGTGCCAGCAGCCCTGGACAGGGGGCAAATACGCAGTATTTT. It translates to CASSPGQGANTQYF.

This sequence joins TRBV29-1 and TRBJ1-1; D remains ambiguous. The ends were cut back, 0 bases at V and 0 bases at J, with 5 bases in the middle. CDR3 length: 13 amino acids. CDR1 and CDR2 (germline): SQVTM, ANQGSEA. The CDR3 sequence is CSVEDIMNTEAFF. CDR3 sequence (DNA): TGCAGCGTTGAAGATATAATGAACACTGAAGCTTTCTTT.